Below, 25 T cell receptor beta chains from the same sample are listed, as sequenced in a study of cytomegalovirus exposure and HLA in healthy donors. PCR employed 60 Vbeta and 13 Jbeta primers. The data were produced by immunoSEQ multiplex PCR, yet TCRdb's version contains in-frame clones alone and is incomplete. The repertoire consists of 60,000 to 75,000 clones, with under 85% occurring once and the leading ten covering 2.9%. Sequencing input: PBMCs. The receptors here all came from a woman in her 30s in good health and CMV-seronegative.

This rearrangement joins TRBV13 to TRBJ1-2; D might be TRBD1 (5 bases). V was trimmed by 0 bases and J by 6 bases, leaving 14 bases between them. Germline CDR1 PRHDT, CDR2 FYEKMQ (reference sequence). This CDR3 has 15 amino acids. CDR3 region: CASSLGLFSGNGYTF. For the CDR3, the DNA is TGTGCCAGCAGCTTAGGCCTCTTCTCAGGGAATGGCTACACCTTC.

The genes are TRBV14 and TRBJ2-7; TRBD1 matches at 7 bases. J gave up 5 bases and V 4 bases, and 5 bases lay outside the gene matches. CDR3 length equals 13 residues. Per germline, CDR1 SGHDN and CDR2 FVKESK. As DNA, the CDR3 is TGTGCCAGCAGCCGAACAGGGGCGAACGAGCAGTACTTC. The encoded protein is CASSRTGANEQYF.

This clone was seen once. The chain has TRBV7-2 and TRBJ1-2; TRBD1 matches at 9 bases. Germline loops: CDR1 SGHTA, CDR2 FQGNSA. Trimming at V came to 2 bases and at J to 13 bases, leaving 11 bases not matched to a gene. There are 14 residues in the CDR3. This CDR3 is CASSLTGQGYSCTF. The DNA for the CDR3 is TGTGCCAGCAGCTTAACAGGACAGGGGTATAGTTGCACCTTC.

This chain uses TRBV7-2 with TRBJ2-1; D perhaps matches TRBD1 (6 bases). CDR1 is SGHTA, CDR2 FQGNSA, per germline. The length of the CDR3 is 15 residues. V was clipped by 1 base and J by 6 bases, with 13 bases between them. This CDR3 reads CASSLDRALFNEQFF. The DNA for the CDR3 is TGTGCCAGCAGCTTAGACAGGGCGTTATTCAATGAGCAGTTCTTC. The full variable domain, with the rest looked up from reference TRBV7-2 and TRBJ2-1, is GAGVSQSPSNKVTEKGKDVELRCDPISGHTALYWYRQSLGQGLEFLIYFQGNSAPDKSGLPSDRFSAERTGGSVSTLTIQRTQQEDSAVYLCASSLDRALFNEQFFGPGTRLTVL.

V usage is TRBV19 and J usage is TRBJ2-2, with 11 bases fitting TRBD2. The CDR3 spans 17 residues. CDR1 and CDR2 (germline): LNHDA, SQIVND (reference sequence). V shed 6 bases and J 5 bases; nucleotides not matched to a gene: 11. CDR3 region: CASRAQVSGRATGELFF. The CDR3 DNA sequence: TGTGCCAGTAGGGCCCAAGTTAGCGGGAGGGCTACCGGGGAGCTGTTTTTT.

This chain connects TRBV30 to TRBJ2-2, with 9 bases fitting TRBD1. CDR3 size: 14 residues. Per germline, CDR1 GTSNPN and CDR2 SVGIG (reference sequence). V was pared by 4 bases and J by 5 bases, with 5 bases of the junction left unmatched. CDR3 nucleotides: TGTGCCTGGATCAGAGGGACAGGGACCGGGGAGCTGTTTTTT. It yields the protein CAWIRGTGTGELFF.

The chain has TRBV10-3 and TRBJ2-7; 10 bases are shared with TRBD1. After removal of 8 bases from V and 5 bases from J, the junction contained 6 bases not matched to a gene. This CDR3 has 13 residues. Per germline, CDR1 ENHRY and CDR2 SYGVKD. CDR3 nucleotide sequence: TGTGCCATCTGGGACAGGGGTACCCACGAGCAGTACTTC. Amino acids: CAIWDRGTHEQYF.

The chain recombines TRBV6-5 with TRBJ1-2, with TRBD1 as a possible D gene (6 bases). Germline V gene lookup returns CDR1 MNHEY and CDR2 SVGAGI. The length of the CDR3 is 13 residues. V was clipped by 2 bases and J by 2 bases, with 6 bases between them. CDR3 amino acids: CASSYGTNYGYTF. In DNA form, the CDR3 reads TGTGCCAGCAGTTACGGGACAAACTATGGCTACACCTTC.

CDR3 bases: TGCGCCAGCAGCTCCCCTAAATACAGGGGAGCTTTCTTT. Protein sequence: CASSSPKYRGAFF. The rearrangement uses TRBV4-1 and TRBJ1-1, with 7 nucleotides matching TRBD1. Germline CDR1 is MGHRA and CDR2 is YSYEKL. The CDR3 length is 13 residues. The J segment lost 10 bases and the V segment lost 5 bases, leaving 10 bases of the junction unmatched.

CDR3 sequence: CAIRQGQNQPQHF. CDR3 sequence (DNA): TGTGCCATACGGCAGGGGCAAAATCAGCCCCAGCATTTT. The J gene is TRBJ1-5, the V gene TRBV10-3; D is possibly TRBD1 (6 bases). The V end was cut by 9 bases, the J end by 4 bases, with 13 bases between. Germline-derived CDR1 and CDR2 are ENHRY and SYGVKD. The CDR3 loop spans 13 amino acids.

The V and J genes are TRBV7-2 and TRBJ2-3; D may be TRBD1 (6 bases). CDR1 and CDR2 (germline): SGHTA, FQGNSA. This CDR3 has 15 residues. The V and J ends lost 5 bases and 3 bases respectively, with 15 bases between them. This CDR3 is CASSPGQGRTDTQYF. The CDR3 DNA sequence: TGTGCCAGCAGCCCGGGGCAGGGGAGAACAGATACGCAGTATTTT.

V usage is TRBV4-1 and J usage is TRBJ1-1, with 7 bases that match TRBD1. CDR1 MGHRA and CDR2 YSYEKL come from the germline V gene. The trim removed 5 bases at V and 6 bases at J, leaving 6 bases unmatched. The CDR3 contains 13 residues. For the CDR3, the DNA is TGCGCCAGCAGCACAAGGGGGCAGCCTGAAGCTTTCTTT. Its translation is CASSTRGQPEAFF.

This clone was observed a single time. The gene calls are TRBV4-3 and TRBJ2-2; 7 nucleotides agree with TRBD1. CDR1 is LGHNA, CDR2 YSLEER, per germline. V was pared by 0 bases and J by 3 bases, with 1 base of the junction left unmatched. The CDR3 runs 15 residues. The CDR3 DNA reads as TGCGCCAGCAGCCAAGACAGGGGGTACACCGGGGAGCTGTTTTTT. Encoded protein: CASSQDRGYTGELFF.

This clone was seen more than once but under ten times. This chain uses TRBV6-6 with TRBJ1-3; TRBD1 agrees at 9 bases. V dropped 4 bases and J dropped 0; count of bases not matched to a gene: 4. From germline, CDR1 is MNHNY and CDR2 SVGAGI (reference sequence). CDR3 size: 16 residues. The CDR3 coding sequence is TGTGCCAGCAGTTCCGGGACAGGGAGCTCTGGAAACACCATATATTTT. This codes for CASSSGTGSSGNTIYF.

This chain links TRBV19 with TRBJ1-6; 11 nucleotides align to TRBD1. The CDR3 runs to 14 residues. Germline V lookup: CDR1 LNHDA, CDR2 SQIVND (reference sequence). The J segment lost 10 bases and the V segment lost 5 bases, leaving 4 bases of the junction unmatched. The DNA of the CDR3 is TGTGCCAGTAGTCCGGGACAGGGGGGATCACCCCTCCACTTT. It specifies CASSPGQGGSPLHF.

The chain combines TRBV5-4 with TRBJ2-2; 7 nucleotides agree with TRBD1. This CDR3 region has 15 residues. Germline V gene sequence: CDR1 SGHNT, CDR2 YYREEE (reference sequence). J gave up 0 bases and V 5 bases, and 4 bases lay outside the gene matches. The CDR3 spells CASRLGQSNTGELFF. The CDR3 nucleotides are TGTGCCAGCAGACTGGGACAGTCGAACACCGGGGAGCTGTTTTTT.

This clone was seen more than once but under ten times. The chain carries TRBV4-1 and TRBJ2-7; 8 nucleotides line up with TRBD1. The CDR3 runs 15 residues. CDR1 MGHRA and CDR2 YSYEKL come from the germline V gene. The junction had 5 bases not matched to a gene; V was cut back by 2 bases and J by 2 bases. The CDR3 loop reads CASSQRTGIPYEQYF. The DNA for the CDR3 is TGCGCCAGCAGCCAAAGGACAGGGATTCCCTACGAGCAGTACTTC.

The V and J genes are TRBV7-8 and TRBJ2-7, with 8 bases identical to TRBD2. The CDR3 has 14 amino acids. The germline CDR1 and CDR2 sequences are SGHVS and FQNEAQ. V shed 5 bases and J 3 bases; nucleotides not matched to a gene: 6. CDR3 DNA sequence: TGTGCCAGCAGCACAATAGCGGGGCACTACGAGCAGTACGTC. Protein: CASSTIAGHYEQYV.

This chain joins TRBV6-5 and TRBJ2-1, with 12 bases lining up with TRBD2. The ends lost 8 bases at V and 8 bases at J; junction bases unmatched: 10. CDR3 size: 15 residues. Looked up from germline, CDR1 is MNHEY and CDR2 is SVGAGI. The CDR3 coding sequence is TGTGCCAGCTTACCGACTAGCGGGAGTTTCTATGAGCAGTTCTTC. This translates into CASLPTSGSFYEQFF.

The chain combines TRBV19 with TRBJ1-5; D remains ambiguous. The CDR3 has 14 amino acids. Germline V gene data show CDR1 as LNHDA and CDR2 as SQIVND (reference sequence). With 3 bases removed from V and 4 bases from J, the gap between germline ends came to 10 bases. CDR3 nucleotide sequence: TGTGCCAGTAGTATGCGGGCGTTAAATCAGCCCCAGCATTTT. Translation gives CASSMRALNQPQHF.

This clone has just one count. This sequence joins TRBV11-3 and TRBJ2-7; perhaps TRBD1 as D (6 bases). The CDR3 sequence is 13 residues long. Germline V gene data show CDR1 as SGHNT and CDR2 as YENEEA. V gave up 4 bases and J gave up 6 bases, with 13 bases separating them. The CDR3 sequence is CASSSGQTGEQYF. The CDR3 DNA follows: TGTGCCAGCAGCTCAGGACAGACTGGCGAGCAGTACTTC.

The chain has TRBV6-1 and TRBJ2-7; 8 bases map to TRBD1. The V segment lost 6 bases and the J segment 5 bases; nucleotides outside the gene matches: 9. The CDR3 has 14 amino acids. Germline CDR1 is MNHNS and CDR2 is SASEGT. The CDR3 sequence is CASSGRTGTHEQYF. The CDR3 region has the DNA TGTGCCAGCAGCGGCCGGACAGGGACCCACGAGCAGTACTTC.

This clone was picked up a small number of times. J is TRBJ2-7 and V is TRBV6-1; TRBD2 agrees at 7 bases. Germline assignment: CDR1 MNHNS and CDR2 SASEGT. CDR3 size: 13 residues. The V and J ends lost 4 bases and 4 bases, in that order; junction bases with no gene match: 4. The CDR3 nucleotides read TGTGCCAGCAGTGGAGCGGGACTTTACGAGCAGTACGTC. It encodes CASSGAGLYEQYV.

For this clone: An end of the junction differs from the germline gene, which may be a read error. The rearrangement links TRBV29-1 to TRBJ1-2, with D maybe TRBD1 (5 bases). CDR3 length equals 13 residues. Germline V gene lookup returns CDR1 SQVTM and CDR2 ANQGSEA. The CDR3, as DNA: TGCAGCGTTGAACGGTGGGGCCTCTATGTCTACACCTTC. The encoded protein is CSVERWGLYVYTF.

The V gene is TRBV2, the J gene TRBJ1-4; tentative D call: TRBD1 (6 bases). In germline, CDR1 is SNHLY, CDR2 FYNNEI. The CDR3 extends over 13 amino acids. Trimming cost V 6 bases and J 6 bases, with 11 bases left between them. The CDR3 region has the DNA TGTGCCAGCAGCCGACAGGAAGATGAAAAACTGTTTTTT. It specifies CASSRQEDEKLFF. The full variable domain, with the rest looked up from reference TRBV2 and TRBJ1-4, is EPEVTQTPSHQVTQMGQEVILRCVPISNHLYFYWYRQILGQKVEFLVSFYNNEISEKSEIFDDQFSVERPDGSNFTLKIRSTKLEDSAMYFCASSRQEDEKLFFGSGTQLSVL.